This T cell receptor beta chain was sequenced during a study of OX40 agonist ivuxolimab in advanced cancers. Across the study: The patients received ivuxolimab by intravenous route every 2 weeks at 0.01 to 10 mg/kg. Eligibility admitted prior anti-PD-1, anti-PD-L1 or anti-CTLA-4 therapy; roughly 40% had some. Study-level findings and limits: Averaged across samples, CD8+ T cells carried more expanded clones than CD4+ did.

About this clone itself: Its target is unknown.

Clones were read by immunoSEQ multiplex PCR, and TCRdb kept only the in-frame ones, dropping some. This table holds 75,000 to 80,000 clones, over 75% found once. The CDR3 length is 13 residues. CDR1 is LGHNA, CDR2 YNFKEQ, per germline. J lost 5 bases, V lost 1 base, and 0 bases had no gene match. The chain combines TRBV4-2 with TRBJ2-7; 9 bases are a match to TRBD1. The sample consisted of CD4+ or CD8+ T cells sorted from blood, taken in a trial of the OX40 agonist ivuxolimab. The sequence was collected from an adult with an advanced solid tumor such as melanoma, head and neck, liver or kidney cancer. The CDR3, as DNA: TGTGCCAGCAGCCAAGGGACAGGGGACGAGCAGTACTTC. Encoded protein: CASSQGTGDEQYF.